Listed here are 2 T cell receptor beta chains from one sample, sequenced in a study of T cells in tumors after PD-1 blockade. The time point denotes: first of two pre-therapy site-matched biopsies 2 to 3 months apart. The data were produced by immunoSEQ multiplex PCR, yet TCRdb's version contains in-frame clones alone and is incomplete. The data show about 4,200 clones, with roughly 73% seen just once and 6% to 8.5% held by the top ten. Sequenced material: tumor tissue, taken before anti-PD-1 treatment. The receptors were sampled from a human donor with basal cell carcinoma.

This clone showed up just a few times. The chain carries TRBV3-1 (or the pseudogene TRBV3-2) and TRBJ2-3, with TRBD1 as a possible D gene (5 bases). CDR3 length: 16 residues. The ends were cut back, 0 bases at V and 2 bases at J, with 12 bases in the middle. Germline V gives CDR1 LGHDT, CDR2 YNNKEL (reference sequence). The CDR3 sequence is CASSQEGLVHTDTQYF. CDR3 nucleotides: TGTGCCAGCAGCCAAGAGGGGCTAGTCCACACAGATACGCAGTATTTT.

This chain links TRBV5-6 with TRBJ2-5, with TRBD2 as a possible D gene (5 bases). The CDR3 extends over 13 amino acids. V was pared by 5 bases and J by 4 bases, with 12 bases between. Germline V CDR1 and CDR2: SGHDT, YYEEEE. Here the CDR3 reads CASSRSGRETQYF. The CDR3 DNA is TGTGCCAGCAGTCGATCTGGGAGAGAGACCCAGTACTTC.